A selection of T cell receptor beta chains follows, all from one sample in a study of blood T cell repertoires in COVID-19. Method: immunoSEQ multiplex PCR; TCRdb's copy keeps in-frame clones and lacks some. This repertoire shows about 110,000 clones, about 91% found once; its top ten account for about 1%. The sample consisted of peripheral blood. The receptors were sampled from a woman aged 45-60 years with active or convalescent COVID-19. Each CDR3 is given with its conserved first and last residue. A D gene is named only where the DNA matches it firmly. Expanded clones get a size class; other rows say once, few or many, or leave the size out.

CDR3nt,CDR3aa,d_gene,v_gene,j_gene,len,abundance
TGTGCCTGGAGTGGGGACAGGGGTATTAATGAGCAGTTCTTC,CAWSGDRGINEQFF,TRBD1,TRBV30,TRBJ2-1,14,once
TGTGCCATCGGGAGTTCTGAAGCTTTCTTT,CAIGSSEAFF,.,TRBV10-3,TRBJ1-1,10,.
TGTGCCAGCTCCCACGGACAGCTGAGGAACTCTGGGGCCAACGTCCTGACTTTC,CASSHGQLRNSGANVLTF,.,TRBV18,TRBJ2-6,18,.
TGCGCCAGCAGCCAAGGACTACGCAAGGCCTACGAGCAGTACTTC,CASSQGLRKAYEQYF,.,TRBV4-3,TRBJ2-7,15,.
TGTGCCAGCAGGCTAACAGGGCGTATCTATGGCTACACCTTC,CASRLTGRIYGYTF,.,TRBV28,TRBJ1-2,14,.
TGTGCCAGCAGCTTAGCGCAGGGACAGGGGGATCAGCCCCAGCATTTT,CASSLAQGQGDQPQHF,TRBD1,TRBV7-8,TRBJ1-5,16,.
TGCGCCAGCAGCTCCGGGGTTCTATCCACTGAAGCTTTCTTT,CASSSGVLSTEAFF,.,TRBV5-1,TRBJ1-1,14,.
TGTGCCACCAGGAGTTTAAGGGGCCGTTGGACCCAGTACTTC,CATRSLRGRWTQYF,.,TRBV15,TRBJ2-5,14,.
TGTGCCAGCAGTTACCGGCTACCCAGGGGCGAGCAGTACTTC,CASSYRLPRGEQYF,.,TRBV6-2/TRBV6-3,TRBJ2-7,14,.
TGTGCCAGTAGGGGGGAGGGTTCCGACGAGCAGTACTTC,CASRGEGSDEQYF,.,TRBV6-5,TRBJ2-7,13,.
TGTGCCAGCAGCCGCCCGGCGGGGGCCTTGGGGACCCAGTACTTC,CASSRPAGALGTQYF,.,TRBV3-1/TRBV3-2,TRBJ2-5,15,once
TGTGCCAGCAGCTCCTACAGGGTCAGCAATCAGCCCCAGCATTTT,CASSSYRVSNQPQHF,.,TRBV5-6,TRBJ1-5,15,once
TGTGCCAGCAGACGGGACAGGGGGCTCTATGGCTACACCTTC,CASRRDRGLYGYTF,TRBD1,TRBV6-5,TRBJ1-2,14,.
TGTGCCAGCAGCTTAGGGACTACCTCCTACAATGAGCAGTTCTTC,CASSLGTTSYNEQFF,.,TRBV7-9,TRBJ2-1,15,.
TGTGCCAGCAGTGCAACAGACAATGAGCAGTTCTTC,CASSATDNEQFF,.,TRBV25-1,TRBJ2-1,12,.
TGCAGCGTTGAGGAACAGGGGAGTTTAGATACGCAGTATTTT,CSVEEQGSLDTQYF,TRBD1,TRBV29-1,TRBJ2-3,14,.
TGTGCCAGCAGTACCACCCGACTAGCCCGCAATGAGCAGTTCTTC,CASSTTRLARNEQFF,TRBD2,TRBV6-5,TRBJ2-1,15,.
TGCAGCGTTGACGGGGGGGATAGCACAGATACGCAGTATTTT,CSVDGGDSTDTQYF,TRBD2,TRBV29-1,TRBJ2-3,14,.
TGTGCCAGTAGTCCCCGGGTAGTTGATACGCAGTATTTT,CASSPRVVDTQYF,.,TRBV19,TRBJ2-3,13,once
TGTGCCAGCAGTTACAGCGGGACTACCGTAGTCAATGAGCAGTTCTTC,CASSYSGTTVVNEQFF,TRBD2,TRBV6-2/TRBV6-3,TRBJ2-1,16,.
TGTGCCAGCAGCTTTGGCGTATACAGAACCCATAATTCACCCCTCCACTTT,CASSFGVYRTHNSPLHF,.,TRBV7-9,TRBJ1-6,17,.
TGTGCCTGGAGACCTCCCGGGACAGGGGGCGGGGAGACCCAGTACTTC,CAWRPPGTGGGETQYF,TRBD1,TRBV30,TRBJ2-5,16,once
TGCGCCAGCAGCCAAGATTCCGGGGTTAACTATGGCTACACCTTC,CASSQDSGVNYGYTF,.,TRBV4-3,TRBJ1-2,15,.
TGTGCCAGCAGCCGAGACAGGAGGAACACTGAAGCTTTCTTT,CASSRDRRNTEAFF,.,TRBV7-9,TRBJ1-1,14,few
TGCGCCAGCAGCTTGGCTAGCTCCTACGAGCAGTACTTC,CASSLASSYEQYF,.,TRBV5-1,TRBJ2-7,13,few
TGTGCCAGCTCACCACGGACAGAGAATGGCTACACCTTC,CASSPRTENGYTF,.,TRBV18,TRBJ1-2,13,.
TGTGCCAGCAGCCCCCTCGGGACTAGCGGGAGGAGGTCACCAGATACGCAGTATTTT,CASSPLGTSGRRSPDTQYF,TRBD2,TRBV9,TRBJ2-3,19,once
TGTGCCAGTCCCGGAAGAGGGAGAGGCGATGGGAATGAGCAGTTCTTC,CASPGRGRGDGNEQFF,.,TRBV2,TRBJ2-1,16,.
TGTGCCAGCAGCCGGAGCAGGGGGCTTTTTGAAAAACTGTTTTTT,CASSRSRGLFEKLFF,TRBD1,TRBV28,TRBJ1-4,15,.
TGTGCCAGCAGCTTGGGACAGGGGTATATTCAGTACTTC,CASSLGQGYIQYF,TRBD1,TRBV5-5,TRBJ2-4,13,.
TGTGCCAGCAGCCCGTTGGGGGGGTCTGGGGCCAACGTCCTGACTTTC,CASSPLGGSGANVLTF,TRBD2,TRBV7-9,TRBJ2-6,16,.
TGTGCCAGCAGCTTTGACGGGTACACTGAAGCTTTCTTT,CASSFDGYTEAFF,.,TRBV11-2,TRBJ1-1,13,.